This paragraph covers one T cell receptor (beta chain) sequence. The table came from immunoSEQ multiplex PCR; TCRdb's copy has only in-frame clones and leaves some out. The data contain 200,000 to 300,000 clones, more than 75% of them singletons. The sample belongs to a study of blood T cell repertoires in COVID-19. The germline V gene encodes CDR1 MDHEN and CDR2 SYDVKM. This CDR3 contains 10 residues. The rearrangement joins TRBV28 to TRBJ1-2; possibly TRBD1 for D (5 bases). The source material was peripheral blood. The source is an older woman with COVID-19, enrolled during active disease. The CDR3 coding sequence is TGTGGGACCGGGGGCTATGGCTACACCTTC. It translates to CGTGGYGYTF.